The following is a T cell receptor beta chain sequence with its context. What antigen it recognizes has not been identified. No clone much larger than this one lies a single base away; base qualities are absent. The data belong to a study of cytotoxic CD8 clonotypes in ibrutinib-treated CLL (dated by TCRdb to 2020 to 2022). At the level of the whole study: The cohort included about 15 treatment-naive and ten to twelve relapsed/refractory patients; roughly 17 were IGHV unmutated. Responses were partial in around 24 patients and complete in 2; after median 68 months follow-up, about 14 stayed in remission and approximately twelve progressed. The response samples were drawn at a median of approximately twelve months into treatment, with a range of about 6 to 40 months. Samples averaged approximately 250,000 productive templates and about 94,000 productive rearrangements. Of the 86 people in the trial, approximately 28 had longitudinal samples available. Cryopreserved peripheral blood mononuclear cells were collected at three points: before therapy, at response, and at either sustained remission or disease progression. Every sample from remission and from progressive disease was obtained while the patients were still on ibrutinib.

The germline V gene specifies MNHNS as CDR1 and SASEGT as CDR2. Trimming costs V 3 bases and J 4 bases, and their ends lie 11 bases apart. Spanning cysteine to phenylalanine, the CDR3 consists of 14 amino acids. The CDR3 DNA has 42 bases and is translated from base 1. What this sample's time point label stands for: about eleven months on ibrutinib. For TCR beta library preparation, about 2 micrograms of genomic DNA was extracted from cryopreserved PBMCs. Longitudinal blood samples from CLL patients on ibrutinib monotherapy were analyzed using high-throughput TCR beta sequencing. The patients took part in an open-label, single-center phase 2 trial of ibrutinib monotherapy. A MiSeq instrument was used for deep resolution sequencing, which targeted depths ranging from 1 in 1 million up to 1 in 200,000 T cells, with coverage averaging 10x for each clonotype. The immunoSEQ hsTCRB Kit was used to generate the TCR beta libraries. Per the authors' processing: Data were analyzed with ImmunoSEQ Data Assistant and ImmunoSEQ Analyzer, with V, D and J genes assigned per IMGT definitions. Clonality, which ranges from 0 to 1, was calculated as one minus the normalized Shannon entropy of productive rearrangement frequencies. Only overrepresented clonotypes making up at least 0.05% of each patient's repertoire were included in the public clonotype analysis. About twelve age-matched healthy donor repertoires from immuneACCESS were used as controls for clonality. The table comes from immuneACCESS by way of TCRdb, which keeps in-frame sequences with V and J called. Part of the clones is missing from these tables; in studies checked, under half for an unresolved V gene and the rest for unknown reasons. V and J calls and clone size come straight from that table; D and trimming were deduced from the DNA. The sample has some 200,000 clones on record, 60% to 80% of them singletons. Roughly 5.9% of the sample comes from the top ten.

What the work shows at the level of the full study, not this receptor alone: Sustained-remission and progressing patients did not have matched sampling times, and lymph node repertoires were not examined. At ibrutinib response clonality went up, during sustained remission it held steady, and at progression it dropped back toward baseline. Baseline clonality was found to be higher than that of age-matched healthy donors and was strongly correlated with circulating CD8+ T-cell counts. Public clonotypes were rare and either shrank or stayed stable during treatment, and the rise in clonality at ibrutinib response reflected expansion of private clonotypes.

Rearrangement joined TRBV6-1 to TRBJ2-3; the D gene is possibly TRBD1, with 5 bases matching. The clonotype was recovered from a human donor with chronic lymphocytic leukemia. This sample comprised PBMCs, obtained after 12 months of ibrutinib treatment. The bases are TGTGCCAGCAGTGACAGGGTCTCAGCAGATACGCAGTATTTT. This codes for CASSDRVSADTQYF.